Presented here are 30 T cell receptor beta chains from one specimen sequenced in a study of blood T cell repertoires in COVID-19. Produced via immunoSEQ multiplex PCR; TCRdb's table is partial and in-frame only. The sample comprises around 160,000 clones, approximately 81% of which are singletons, and 35% to 40% rests with the top ten. Sequenced input: peripheral blood. All receptors come from a human donor in a cohort sampled during active COVID-19.

The chain joins TRBV14 to TRBJ1-2, with TRBD1 identical over 11 bases. From germline, CDR1 is SGHDN and CDR2 FVKESK. The CDR3 has 14 residues. Losses at the gene ends were 6 bases for V and 7 bases for J; bases not matched to a gene: 7. CDR3 in DNA: TGTGCCAGCAGACCCGGGACAGGGGGTATTGGCTACACCTTC. This gives the protein CASRPGTGGIGYTF.

The chain combines TRBV3-1 (or the pseudogene TRBV3-2) with TRBJ1-1; no clear D gene. This CDR3 is 13 amino acids long. Germline CDR1 and CDR2: LGHDT and YNNKEL (reference sequence). Trimming pared 2 bases from V and 1 base from J, leaving 5 bases between. CDR3 DNA: TGTGCCAGCAGCCAAACAACGAACACTGAAGCTTTCTTT. Its translation is CASSQTTNTEAFF.

This chain uses TRBV7-9 with TRBJ2-3; D is ambiguous. CDR1 is SEHNR and CDR2 is FQNEAQ in the germline V gene (reference sequence). This CDR3 contains 12 residues. Trimming removed 3 bases from V and 5 bases from J, with 6 bases in between. This chain's CDR3 is CASSFQLDTQYF. CDR3 DNA sequence: TGTGCCAGCAGCTTTCAATTAGATACGCAGTATTTT.

The rearrangement links TRBV14 to TRBJ1-2, with TRBD1 matching over 8 bases. The CDR3 extends over 18 amino acids. The V segment lost 4 bases and the J segment 4 bases; nucleotides outside the gene matches: 17. From germline, CDR1 is SGHDN and CDR2 FVKESK. CDR3 bases: TGTGCCAGCAGCCCTATCCCCAAGTGGGCAGGGGGCTCCTATGGCTACACCTTC. This gives the protein CASSPIPKWAGGSYGYTF.

The V call is TRBV4-1, the J call TRBJ2-2; 9 positions match TRBD2. Germline V gives CDR1 MGHRA, CDR2 YSYEKL. The CDR3 is 16 amino acids. V trimming: 1 base; J trimming: 5 bases; junction bases outside the gene matches: 5. CDR3 in amino acids: CASSQVVSGGTGELFF. The CDR3 DNA is TGCGCCAGCAGCCAAGTGGTCAGCGGGGGGACCGGGGAGCTGTTTTTT.

The rearrangement uses TRBV28 and TRBJ1-1; 7 nucleotides match TRBD1. The CDR3 has 15 residues. Germline V lookup: CDR1 MDHEN, CDR2 SYDVKM. Unmatched junction bases numbered 11, after V lost 5 bases and J lost 5 bases. CDR3: CASSTRQGWGTEAFF. The CDR3 nucleotides read TGTGCCAGCAGTACCCGACAGGGATGGGGAACTGAAGCTTTCTTT.

The rearrangement joins TRBV7-2 to TRBJ1-5; D not resolved. V was pared by 2 bases and J by 1 base, with 9 bases between. This CDR3 contains 15 residues. Germline lookup yields CDR1 SGHTA and CDR2 FQGNSA. As DNA, the CDR3 is TGTGCCAGCAGCTTAAGAGGGAGGAGCAATCAGCCCCAGCATTTT. This gives the protein CASSLRGRSNQPQHF. Combining the CDR3 with reference TRBV7-2 and TRBJ1-5 gives the whole variable domain GAGVSQSPSNKVTEKGKDVELRCDPISGHTALYWYRQSLGQGLEFLIYFQGNSAPDKSGLPSDRFSAERTGGSVSTLTIQRTQQEDSAVYLCASSLRGRSNQPQHFGDGTRLSIL.

Worth noting for this clone: At one end the junction does not follow the germline gene, possibly because of a read error. The J gene is TRBJ1-2, the V gene TRBV6-2 or TRBV6-3; D uncertain. Germline CDR1 and CDR2: MNHEY and SVGEGT. There are 13 residues in the CDR3. In DNA form, the CDR3 reads TGTGCCAGCAGTTTCGTGGGTTCCAACTACAACGCCTTC. Its protein product is CASSFVGSNYNAF.

This chain links TRBV27 with TRBJ2-7; weak D call: TRBD2 (6 bases). CDR1 is MNHEY, CDR2 SMNVEV, per germline (reference sequence). The CDR3 has 12 residues. The V end lost 6 bases, the J end lost 2 bases, and 8 bases lay between the germline ends. CDR3 sequence: CASRGGPYEQYF. CDR3 coding DNA: TGTGCCAGCAGGGGGGGACCCTACGAGCAGTACTTC.

The V and J genes are TRBV5-4 and TRBJ2-7; the D gene is possibly TRBD1 (5 bases). V lost 3 bases, J lost 2 bases, and 18 bases lay in between. CDR1 SGHNT and CDR2 YYREEE come from the germline V gene (reference sequence). The CDR3 runs to 16 residues. The chain's CDR3 is CASSWEGYGAPYEQYF. CDR3 bases: TGTGCCAGCAGCTGGGAAGGGTATGGGGCTCCCTACGAGCAGTACTTC.

The rearrangement joins TRBV7-8 to TRBJ1-5, with TRBD1 matching 7 bases. Germline V gene lookup returns CDR1 SGHVS and CDR2 FQNEAQ. V was pared by 3 bases and J by 0 bases, with 5 bases of the junction left unmatched. CDR3 length: 16 residues. CDR3 loop: CASSFGRDSSNQPQHF. CDR3 in DNA: TGTGCCAGCAGCTTCGGCCGGGACAGTAGCAATCAGCCCCAGCATTTT.

The rearrangement uses TRBV27 and TRBJ2-7; 7 bases line up with TRBD1. V dropped 3 bases and J dropped 6; count of bases not matched to a gene: 8. The CDR3 contains 14 residues. Germline lookup yields CDR1 MNHEY and CDR2 SMNVEV (reference sequence). The chain's CDR3 is CASSLIGGKGEQYF. For the CDR3, the DNA is TGTGCCAGCAGTTTGATAGGGGGCAAGGGCGAGCAGTACTTC.

V is TRBV27 and J is TRBJ1-6, with a tentative D call TRBD1 (5 bases). Looked up from germline, CDR1 is MNHEY and CDR2 is SMNVEV (reference sequence). V dropped 1 base and J dropped 10 bases, with 14 bases sitting between them. The CDR3 spans 15 residues. The CDR3 region is CASSLFGRGDSPLHF. As DNA, the CDR3 is TGTGCCAGCAGTTTATTCGGGCGGGGGGACTCACCCCTCCACTTT.

This clone has more than one count but fewer than ten. The rearrangement joins TRBV27 to TRBJ1-2, with 9 nucleotides matching TRBD1. The CDR3 extends over 14 amino acids. Trimming took 6 bases from V and 2 from J; bases not matched to a gene: 4. Germline V lookup: CDR1 MNHEY, CDR2 SMNVEV (reference sequence). CDR3 nucleotides: TGTGCCAGCAGGCGACAGGGGGTGAACTATGGCTACACCTTC. It is translated as CASRRQGVNYGYTF.

The rearrangement links TRBV19 to TRBJ1-2; 9 bases map to TRBD1. Germline assignment: CDR1 LNHDA and CDR2 SQIVND (reference sequence). This CDR3 is 14 amino acids long. V shed 6 bases, J shed 4 bases, and the junction held 6 bases outside the gene matches. CDR3 nucleotides: TGTGCCAGTAGCCCCGGACAGGGGATCTATGGCTACACCTTC. It specifies CASSPGQGIYGYTF.

The chain has TRBV30 and TRBJ2-3; D is ambiguous. The CDR3 sequence is 11 residues long. CDR1 is GTSNPN, CDR2 SVGIG, per germline (reference sequence). Deletions cut 3 bases from V and 10 bases from J, with 11 bases between. The CDR3 bases are TGTGCCTGGAGCGCTCTCGGTGCGCAGTATTTT. Residues: CAWSALGAQYF.

J is TRBJ1-1 and V is TRBV5-4, with D tentatively TRBD1 (5 bases). Per germline, CDR1 SGHNT and CDR2 YYREEE (reference sequence). The ends were cut back, 4 bases at V and 1 base at J, with 20 bases in the middle. The CDR3 loop spans 17 amino acids. The chain's CDR3 is CASSPGTGGLANTEAFF. DNA of the CDR3: TGTGCCAGCAGCCCCGGGACGGGAGGTTTGGCGAACACTGAAGCTTTCTTT.

The chain joins TRBV5-1 to TRBJ2-7; TRBD2 matches at 7 bases. V shed 7 bases, J shed 4 bases, and the junction held 8 bases outside the gene matches. CDR1 is SGHRS, CDR2 YFSETQ, per germline. CDR3 length: 13 residues. CDR3 sequence: CASSTSSFYEQYF. CDR3 sequence (DNA): TGCGCCAGCTCGACTAGCTCCTTTTACGAGCAGTACTTC.

V gene TRBV6-5 combines with J gene TRBJ1-1; D uncertain. The V gene's germline CDR1 is MNHEY and CDR2 SVGAGI. The CDR3 is made up of 12 amino acids. Trimming cost V 6 bases and J 1 base, with 6 bases left between them. Here the CDR3 reads CASSSGNTEAFF. The CDR3, as DNA: TGTGCCAGCAGCTCCGGGAACACTGAAGCTTTCTTT.

The chain has TRBV3-1 (or the pseudogene TRBV3-2) and TRBJ2-3; 11 bases match TRBD2. Germline values: CDR1 LGHDT, CDR2 YNNKEL (reference sequence). Trimming at V came to 1 base and at J to 5 bases, leaving 11 bases not matched to a gene. This CDR3 is 18 amino acids long. In nucleotides, the CDR3 is TGTGCCAGCAGCCAAGCCGCTATAGCGGGGGGGCAGGGAGATACGCAGTATTTT. As protein: CASSQAAIAGGQGDTQYF.

A few counts support this clone. J is TRBJ2-7 and V is TRBV9, with 10 bases aligning to TRBD1. The trim removed 4 bases at V and 4 bases at J, leaving 5 bases unmatched. The germline V gene has CDR1 SGDLS and CDR2 YYNGEE. The CDR3 contains 14 residues. DNA of the CDR3: TGTGCCAGCAGCCCCTGGGACAGGGGATACGAGCAGTACTTC. The encoded protein is CASSPWDRGYEQYF.

The chain recombines TRBV27 with TRBJ2-5, with a tentative D call TRBD2 (6 bases). The CDR3 consists of 14 residues. V was clipped by 4 bases and J by 5 bases, with 14 bases between them. Germline CDR1 reads MNHEY; CDR2 reads SMNVEV (reference sequence). The CDR3 DNA is TGTGCCAGCAGTTCCGGACTACCGGGGGAGACCCAGTACTTC. Its translation is CASSSGLPGETQYF.

This clone was counted a few times. This chain uses TRBV30 with TRBJ2-1; a possible D gene is TRBD1 (7 bases). This CDR3 has 14 amino acids. V gave up 3 bases and J gave up 4 bases, with 13 bases separating them. The germline V gene has CDR1 GTSNPN and CDR2 SVGIG (reference sequence). The CDR3 region has the DNA TGTGCCTGGAGAAGGGGGGACAGTTACAATGAGCAGTTCTTC. Amino acids: CAWRRGDSYNEQFF.

The genes are TRBV7-2 and TRBJ2-1; a weak D match, TRBD2 (6 bases). V lost 4 bases to trimming and J lost 0 bases, with 13 bases between them. Germline lookup yields CDR1 SGHTA and CDR2 FQGNSA. The CDR3 spans 16 residues. The CDR3 region is CASSYTSWSSYNEQFF. The CDR3 bases are TGTGCCAGCAGCTACACTAGCTGGAGCTCCTACAATGAGCAGTTCTTC.

The table lists this clone with a count of one. This chain links TRBV5-1 with TRBJ2-5; D is possibly TRBD1 (6 bases). The CDR3 covers 14 residues. V was trimmed by 0 bases and J by 2 bases, leaving 8 bases between them. Germline CDR1 is SGHRS and CDR2 is YFSETQ. The CDR3 DNA follows: TGCGCCAGCAGCTTGGCCGGACAGCAAGAGACCCAGTACTTC. It encodes CASSLAGQQETQYF.

This chain joins TRBV11-2 and TRBJ2-5, with a possible D match to TRBD2 (6 bases). The germline V gene has CDR1 SGHAT and CDR2 FQNNGV. Trimming took 6 bases from V and 5 from J, leaving 13 bases between them. The CDR3 is 13 amino acids. The CDR3: CASSLTSGETQYF. The CDR3 coding sequence is TGTGCCAGCAGTTTGACTAGTGGGGAGACCCAGTACTTC.

The chain has TRBV5-1 and TRBJ1-5, with D tentatively TRBD1 (6 bases). Trimming took 0 bases from V and 2 from J, leaving 9 bases between them. The length of the CDR3 is 15 residues. Germline assignment: CDR1 SGHRS and CDR2 YFSETQ. The CDR3 sequence is CASSLEGGRNQPQHF. In DNA, the CDR3 is TGCGCCAGCAGCTTGGAGGGGGGGCGCAATCAGCCCCAGCATTTT.

The gene calls are TRBV7-3 and TRBJ2-1, with 7 nucleotides matching TRBD1. Germline V gene data show CDR1 as SGHTA and CDR2 as FQGTGA. V lost 5 bases and J lost 5; bases outside the gene matches: 9. The CDR3 runs to 15 residues. The CDR3 here is CASSPPGQLNNEQFF. DNA for the CDR3: TGTGCCAGCAGCCCACCGGGACAGCTTAACAATGAGCAGTTCTTC.

V is TRBV21-1 and J is TRBJ1-5; no check of the table's D call, TRBD1, against the DNA was made. TRBV21-1 is a pseudogene locus. CDR3 length equals 14 residues. The CDR3 reads CASRRGLGNQPQHF. The CDR3 DNA reads as TGTGCCAGCAGAAGGGGGCTCGGGAATCAGCCCCAGCATTTT.

The chain recombines TRBV7-3 with TRBJ2-1, with TRBD1 identical over 8 bases. The CDR3 runs 15 residues. Germline CDR1 reads SGHTA; CDR2 reads FQGTGA. Trimming cost V 5 bases and J 9 bases; bases outside gene matches: 12. The CDR3 loop reads CASSPNLDRESEQFF. Here the CDR3 DNA reads TGTGCCAGCAGCCCTAATTTGGACAGGGAAAGTGAGCAGTTCTTC.